This T cell receptor beta chain was found in a study of blood T cell repertoires in COVID-19. Across the study: Samples representing acute and convalescent COVID-19 were sourced from the United States, Italy and Spain. PBMCs, B-cell-depleted T cells, or T cells were the source of the cDNA or gDNA that made up the material.

Seattle patients were enrolled during active infection and followed longitudinally. In the study's own analysis: It was from reference gene primer amplification that nucleated cell counts were estimated. Sequenced by immunoSEQ multiplex PCR; TCRdb stores in-frame clones only, minus some. Clone size and the V and J calls come from that table; the DNA yielded D and trimming. The sample shows 190,000 or so clones, over 80% of them seen only once. There are 15 residues in the CDR3. Trimming removed 5 bases from V and 3 bases from J, with 14 bases in between. Germline CDR1 and CDR2: SGHVS and FQNEAQ. The V and J genes are TRBV7-8 and TRBJ1-3; D might be TRBD1 (5 bases). The material sequenced was peripheral blood. The sequence derives from a man between 60 and 75 years old with COVID-19, enrolled during active disease. The CDR3 coding sequence is TGTGCCAGCAGCCCGATTCCAGGGTATGGAAACACCATATATTTT. It yields the protein CASSPIPGYGNTIYF.